The 13 T cell receptor beta chains below come from one sample, sequenced in a study of PD-1 blockade in classical Hodgkin lymphoma. All patients experienced relapse after autologous stem cell transplantation, and brentuximab vedotin exposure was variable. Libraries were prepared by immunoSEQ multiplex PCR; TCRdb keeps only in-frame clonotypes and omits some of them. The table includes under 60,000 clones, approximately 70% detected once. Sequencing used peripheral blood mononuclear cells (PBMCs), obtained at baseline. The source is a human donor with classical Hodgkin lymphoma.

V is TRBV7-2 and J is TRBJ1-3, with unresolved D. Germline V CDR1 and CDR2: SGHTA, FQGNSA. Trimming took 5 bases from V and 0 from J, leaving 11 bases between them. The CDR3 loop spans 15 amino acids. This CDR3 reads CASSPSQNSGNTIYF. Written as DNA, the CDR3 is TGTGCCAGCAGCCCCTCACAGAACTCTGGAAACACCATATATTTT. The full variable domain, completed using reference TRBV7-2 and TRBJ1-3, is GAGVSQSPSNKVTEKGKDVELRCDPISGHTALYWYRQSLGQGLEFLIYFQGNSAPDKSGLPSDRFSAERTGGSVSTLTIQRTQQEDSAVYLCASSPSQNSGNTIYFGEGSWLTVV.

The genes are TRBV19 and TRBJ2-1, with TRBD1 matching over 8 bases. Germline assignment: CDR1 LNHDA and CDR2 SQIVND (reference sequence). V was pared by 7 bases and J by 2 bases, with 13 bases of the junction left unmatched. The CDR3 consists of 17 residues. CDR3 loop: CASMDRAWGVTYNEQFF. The CDR3 nucleotides are TGTGCCAGTATGGACAGGGCTTGGGGGGTTACCTACAATGAGCAGTTCTTC.

The chain joins TRBV28 to TRBJ2-5; a weak D match, TRBD1 (6 bases). Trimming removed 6 bases from V and 4 bases from J, with 21 bases in between. This CDR3 comprises 16 residues. Germline V gives CDR1 MDHEN, CDR2 SYDVKM. CDR3 loop: CASSPSRGVRGETQYF. The CDR3 region has the DNA TGTGCCAGCAGCCCTAGCAGGGGCGTGAGGGGAGAGACCCAGTACTTC. The whole variable domain, filled in from reference TRBV28 and TRBJ2-5, reads DVKVTQSSRYLVKRTGEKVFLECVQDMDHENMFWYRQDPGLGLRLIYFSYDVKMKEKGDIPEGYSVSREKKERFSLILESASTNQTSMYLCASSPSRGVRGETQYFGPGTRLLVL.

In this sample, this clone turned up a few times. This CDR3 reads CAWRFLQDTEAFF. For the CDR3, the DNA is TGTGCCTGGAGGTTTCTACAGGACACTGAAGCTTTCTTT. The chain couples TRBV30 to TRBJ1-1, with D maybe TRBD1 (5 bases). CDR1 is GTSNPN, CDR2 SVGIG, per germline (reference sequence). The CDR3 consists of 13 residues. V gave up 3 bases and J gave up 3 bases, with 11 bases separating them.

The chain carries TRBV6-5 and TRBJ1-4; 7 bases are shared with TRBD1. Germline assignment: CDR1 MNHEY and CDR2 SVGAGI. V lost 4 bases, J lost 7 bases, and 6 bases stayed unmatched. The CDR3 covers 14 residues. The CDR3: CASSSIPGGEKLFF. CDR3 coding DNA: TGTGCCAGCAGTTCTATACCAGGGGGTGAAAAACTGTTTTTT.

The rearrangement joins TRBV9 to TRBJ2-7; 10 bases are shared with TRBD1. The CDR3 contains 15 residues. V lost 1 base, J lost 6 bases, and 7 bases stayed unmatched. Per germline, CDR1 SGDLS and CDR2 YYNGEE. CDR3 amino acids: CASSVTSGTGAEQYF. The CDR3 region has the DNA TGTGCCAGCAGCGTAACTTCCGGGACAGGGGCCGAGCAGTACTTC.

This chain joins TRBV7-8 and TRBJ1-2; D not resolved. The CDR3 runs to 14 residues. Per germline, CDR1 SGHVS and CDR2 FQNEAQ. V lost 5 bases to trimming and J lost 3 bases, with 13 bases between them. CDR3 in amino acids: CASSPESGDYGYTF. CDR3 bases: TGTGCCAGCAGCCCAGAGAGCGGGGACTATGGCTACACCTTC.

This clone has just a few counts. This rearrangement joins TRBV29-1 to TRBJ1-2, with D possibly being TRBD1 (5 bases). Germline assignment: CDR1 SQVTM and CDR2 ANQGSEA. The CDR3 is made up of 11 amino acids. With 4 bases removed from V and 4 bases from J, the gap between germline ends came to 7 bases. CDR3 coding DNA: TGCAGCGTTGGAGGGACCTATGGCTACACCTTC. It encodes CSVGGTYGYTF.

The chain is built from TRBV27 and TRBJ2-1; possible D gene TRBD2, 6 bases. CDR1 is MNHEY and CDR2 is SMNVEV in the germline V gene (reference sequence). The CDR3 is 13 residues long. V was shortened by 6 bases and J by 10 bases, with 16 bases between the two germline ends. The CDR3 spells CASSVGLGGEQFF. CDR3 in DNA: TGTGCCAGCAGCGTAGGGTTGGGGGGAGAGCAGTTCTTC.

This rearrangement joins TRBV28 to TRBJ1-6, with 12 bases lining up with TRBD1. The CDR3 consists of 20 residues. V lost 3 bases and J lost 6; bases outside the gene matches: 15. From germline, CDR1 is MDHEN and CDR2 SYDVKM. DNA of the CDR3: TGTGCCAGCAGTTTGTCCCGGGACAGGGGGCGAATCGGGAGTAATTCACCCCTCCACTTT. It translates to CASSLSRDRGRIGSNSPLHF.

This chain uses TRBV29-1 with TRBJ1-1; D gene unclear. Germline-derived CDR1 and CDR2 are SQVTM and ANQGSEA. CDR3 length equals 14 residues. With 0 bases removed from V and 4 bases from J, the gap between germline ends came to 12 bases. The CDR3 spells CSVEDGNDGTEAFF. DNA of the CDR3: TGCAGCGTTGAAGATGGGAATGATGGCACTGAAGCTTTCTTT.

This chain joins TRBV5-1 and TRBJ2-7; D not certain. Trimming took 6 bases from V and 6 from J, leaving 16 bases between them. The CDR3 has 13 amino acids. Germline values: CDR1 SGHRS, CDR2 YFSETQ. Here the CDR3 DNA reads TGCGCCAGCACCCCGGGTCAGAGGACCGAGCAGTACTTC. Its translation: CASTPGQRTEQYF.

This chain joins TRBV28 and TRBJ1-6, with D unresolved. Trimming stripped 5 bases from V and 7 bases from J, with 18 bases between. Per germline, CDR1 MDHEN and CDR2 SYDVKM. The CDR3 runs to 16 residues. CDR3 sequence reads: CASSRTRTVLNSPLHF. For the CDR3, the DNA is TGTGCCAGCAGTCGGACCAGGACGGTATTAAATTCACCCCTCCACTTT.